This T cell receptor beta chain was profiled in a study of beta chain features in type 1 diabetes. Only one heparinised blood draw was taken per donor, and its volume averaged roughly 0.12 L. It was via CD45RO/CCR7/CD25/CD127/CD95/CD27 that CD4+ naive, central memory, regulatory and stem cell-like memory cells were sorted. Purity exceeded 95% in all sorted populations. Germline CDR1 reads SNHLY; CDR2 reads FYNNEI. Trimming removed 2 bases from V and 7 bases from J; junction bases left unmatched: 8. The CDR3 totals 15 residues. A note on this clone: No antigen is known for it.

The whole isolated RNA underwent reverse transcription, so sequencing captured expressed TCRB transcripts. Naive, central memory and regulatory T cell samples averaged about 3.3 million immunoSEQ reads each. Produced via immunoSEQ multiplex PCR; TCRdb's table is partial and in-frame only. The data hold hundreds of thousands of clones, with roughly an eighth observed a single time. The study's findings and limits: People with Type 1 diabetes carried modestly yet significantly shorter TCRB CDR3s in all four CD4+ subsets.

V gene TRBV2 combines with J gene TRBJ2-1; 7 bases fit TRBD1. This TCR was recovered from a man aged 18 to 29 with type 1 diabetes. Material: naive CD4+ T cells from blood. In DNA, the CDR3 is TGTGCCAGCAGTGAATTGGCAGGGGGTGAGAATGAGCAGTTCTTC. Its translation is CASSELAGGENEQFF.